One and the same sample provided the 19 T cell receptor beta chains below, sequenced in a study of cytotoxic CD8 clonotypes in ibrutinib-treated CLL. Sequencing used immunoSEQ multiplex PCR; TCRdb keeps in-frame clones, though not all of them. Of some 130,000 clones listed, about 70% were seen once; the top ten hold just over 5%. The sequencing used PBMCs, collected after 24 months of ibrutinib treatment. The receptors were sampled from a human donor with chronic lymphocytic leukemia.

Only a few counts were recorded for this clone. The gene calls are TRBV13 and TRBJ1-5, with D possibly matching TRBD1 (5 bases). V shed 5 bases and J shed 1 base, with 9 bases lying between them. In germline, CDR1 is PRHDT, CDR2 FYEKMQ (reference sequence). The CDR3 runs 14 residues. The CDR3 DNA follows: TGTGCCAGCAGCAACCGGGACAGCAATCAGCCCCAGCATTTT. It codes for CASSNRDSNQPQHF.

The chain joins TRBV5-1 to TRBJ2-2; 11 nucleotides align to TRBD1. The ends lost 8 bases at V and 7 bases at J; junction bases unmatched: 7. CDR1 SGHRS and CDR2 YFSETQ come from the germline V gene. The length of the CDR3 is 14 residues. Here the CDR3 reads CASGDRGTDGELFF. CDR3 nucleotides: TGCGCCAGTGGGGACAGGGGGACTGACGGGGAGCTGTTTTTT.

The CDR3 sequence: CASSQRGHTEAFF. CDR3 bases: TGTGCCAGCAGCCAGAGGGGCCACACTGAAGCTTTCTTT. This rearrangement joins TRBV7-9 to TRBJ1-1; TRBD1 is a possible D gene (5 bases). This CDR3 has 13 amino acids. Trimming pared 5 bases from V and 3 bases from J, leaving 10 bases between. Germline-derived CDR1 and CDR2 are SEHNR and FQNEAQ (reference sequence).

About this clone itself: The junction and the germline gene differ at one end; a read error may be behind it. The V call is TRBV7-7, the J call TRBJ2-3; TRBD2 agrees at 13 bases. There are 16 residues in the CDR3. The germline gives CDR1 SSHAT, CDR2 FNYEAQ (reference sequence). DNA for the CDR3: TGTGCTAGCAGCTTGGGACTAGCGGGGCCGGGGGATACGCAGTATTTT. It codes for CASSLGLAGPGDTQYF. Together with reference TRBV7-7 and TRBJ2-3, the CDR3 gives the full variable domain: GAGVSQSPRYKVTKRGQDVTLRCDPISSHATLYWYQQALGQGPEFLTYFNYEAQPDKSGLPSDRFSAERPEGSISTLTIQRTEQRDSAMYRCASSLGLAGPGDTQYFGPGTRLTVL.

This clone showed up just a few times. The sample carries other DNA sequences with the same CDR3. V usage is TRBV7-2 and J usage is TRBJ2-7; D perhaps matches TRBD1 (6 bases). Germline assignment: CDR1 SGHTA and CDR2 FQGNSA. The V gene lost 1 base and the J gene lost 4 bases, with 8 bases spanning the gap. CDR3 length: 13 residues. This chain's CDR3 is CASSLGGGYEQYF. DNA for the CDR3: TGTGCCAGCAGCTTAGGAGGGGGATACGAGCAGTACTTC.

This chain connects TRBV29-1 to TRBJ1-1, with D tentatively TRBD1 (5 bases). V lost 1 base to trimming and J lost 0 bases, with 9 bases between them. CDR1 and CDR2 (germline): SQVTM, ANQGSEA. CDR3 length equals 14 residues. This CDR3 reads CSVEVWGLNTEAFF. The CDR3 DNA is TGCAGCGTTGAAGTCTGGGGGTTGAACACTGAAGCTTTCTTT.

This clone was counted once. The chain has TRBV11-3 and TRBJ2-3, with TRBD2 matching over 8 bases. V was clipped by 3 bases and J by 1 base; unmatched bases: 3. The germline V gene has CDR1 SGHNT and CDR2 YENEEA. The CDR3 runs to 15 residues. CDR3 sequence: CASSFSGVGTDTQYF. DNA for the CDR3: TGTGCCAGCAGCTTTAGCGGGGTGGGCACAGATACGCAGTATTTT.

This chain uses TRBV7-3 with TRBJ2-1; 11 bases agree with TRBD2. The CDR3 covers 15 residues. Losses at the gene ends were 5 bases for V and 8 bases for J; bases not matched to a gene: 8. Looked up from germline, CDR1 is SGHTA and CDR2 is FQGTGA. The CDR3 bases are TGTGCCAGCAGCGGACGTAGCGGGAGGGTGGATGAGCAGTTCTTC. Encoded protein: CASSGRSGRVDEQFF.

This clone was seen only once. V gene TRBV6-5 combines with J gene TRBJ2-7; 7 bases map to TRBD2. Germline V CDR1 and CDR2: MNHEY, SVGAGI. V dropped 6 bases and J dropped 3; count of bases not matched to a gene: 8. This CDR3 is built from 14 residues. The CDR3 nucleotides are TGTGCCAGCAGAAGAGGACTAGGGGTCTACGAGCAGTACTTC. It is translated as CASRRGLGVYEQYF.

This clone was counted a few times. V gene TRBV7-8 combines with J gene TRBJ2-3; 7 nucleotides align to TRBD2. Losses at the gene ends were 7 bases for V and 3 bases for J; bases not matched to a gene: 7. The CDR3 extends over 14 amino acids. CDR1 is SGHVS, CDR2 FQNEAQ, per germline. CDR3 sequence: CASTWGGWTDTQYF. As DNA, the CDR3 is TGTGCCAGCACCTGGGGGGGGTGGACAGATACGCAGTATTTT.

V is TRBV15 and J is TRBJ2-2; D possibly corresponds to TRBD2 (5 bases). Germline lookup yields CDR1 LNHNV and CDR2 YYDKDF (reference sequence). Trimming left V 1 base short and J 5 bases short, with 5 bases between. CDR3 length: 13 residues. The CDR3 here is CATSRGGTGELFF. The CDR3 DNA follows: TGTGCCACCAGCAGAGGAGGGACCGGGGAGCTGTTTTTT.

CDR3 amino acids: CASSLALAGGGTQYF. In nucleotides, the CDR3 is TGCGCCAGCAGCTTGGCGCTAGCGGGGGGCGGGACCCAGTACTTC. The chain uses TRBV5-1 and TRBJ2-5, with 11 bases matching TRBD2. The CDR3 extends over 15 amino acids. Germline V gene sequence: CDR1 SGHRS, CDR2 YFSETQ. Trimming removed 0 bases from V and 7 bases from J; junction bases left unmatched: 5.

This clone was found once. The chain couples TRBV5-1 to TRBJ2-3; TRBD2 matches 9 bases. Germline assignment: CDR1 SGHRS and CDR2 YFSETQ. The CDR3 contains 14 residues. V lost 4 bases to trimming and J lost 5 bases; unmatched junction nucleotides: 5. CDR3 loop: CASSTAGGRDTQYF. The CDR3 DNA sequence: TGCGCCAGCAGCACCGCGGGGGGGCGAGATACGCAGTATTTT. The full variable domain, completed using reference TRBV5-1 and TRBJ2-3, is KAGVTQTPRYLIKTRGQQVTLSCSPISGHRSVSWYQQTPGQGLQFLFEYFSETQRNKGNFPGRFSGRQFSNSRSEMNVSTLELGDSALYLCASSTAGGRDTQYFGPGTRLTVL.

In its sample, this clone was seen once. V gene TRBV29-1 combines with J gene TRBJ2-3; D gene ambiguous. The CDR3 consists of 12 residues. Trimming pared 6 bases from V and 2 bases from J, leaving 9 bases between. Germline CDR1 is SQVTM and CDR2 is ANQGSEA. In DNA form, the CDR3 reads TGCAGCGTCCGAGCCCTCACAGATACGCAGTATTTT. As protein: CSVRALTDTQYF.

This clone has just one count. The V gene is TRBV28, the J gene TRBJ2-1, with D tentatively TRBD1 or TRBD2 (6 bases each). The CDR3 sequence is 14 residues long. Deletions cut 5 bases from V and 11 bases from J, with 19 bases between. CDR1 is MDHEN and CDR2 is SYDVKM in the germline V gene. The DNA of the CDR3 is TGTGCCAGCAGTCCCAGGGGCAGCGGGCCCCAGCAGTTCTTC. Translated: CASSPRGSGPQQFF.

This clone appeared once. V gene TRBV9 combines with J gene TRBJ2-3; D is uncertain. This CDR3 has 15 residues. The V gene's germline CDR1 is SGDLS and CDR2 YYNGEE. The ends were cut back, 1 base at V and 5 bases at J, with 14 bases in the middle. CDR3 region: CASSVHQVSGDTQYF. In DNA, the CDR3 is TGTGCCAGCAGCGTACATCAAGTGTCGGGAGATACGCAGTATTTT.

This clone was observed a single time. The chain links TRBV6-4 to TRBJ2-1; 11 nucleotides align to TRBD2. V lost 0 bases, J lost 0 bases, and 10 bases stayed unmatched. The CDR3 has 20 amino acids. Germline CDR1 MRHNA, CDR2 SNTAGT. The DNA of the CDR3 is TGTGCCAGCAGTGACTCGAGTCGTAGCGGGGGGGCTGTCTCCTACAATGAGCAGTTCTTC. Translated: CASSDSSRSGGAVSYNEQFF.

Written as DNA, the CDR3 is TGTGCCAGCAGCCAGGGGGGGGGACCCCAGCAGTTCTTC. This codes for CASSQGGGPQQFF. The chain has TRBV11-1 and TRBJ2-1; D possibly uses TRBD1 or TRBD2 (7 bases each). Trimming cost V 5 bases and J 11 bases, with 16 bases left between them. This CDR3 comprises 13 residues. In germline, CDR1 is SGHAT, CDR2 FQDESV (reference sequence).

CDR3 protein: CASRAGYSNQPQHF. The CDR3 bases are TGTGCCAGTAGGGCGGGGTATAGCAATCAGCCCCAGCATTTT. This rearrangement joins TRBV19 to TRBJ1-5; no clear D. V lost 6 bases to trimming and J lost 0 bases, with 9 bases between them. The length of the CDR3 is 14 residues. The V gene's germline CDR1 is LNHDA and CDR2 SQIVND (reference sequence).